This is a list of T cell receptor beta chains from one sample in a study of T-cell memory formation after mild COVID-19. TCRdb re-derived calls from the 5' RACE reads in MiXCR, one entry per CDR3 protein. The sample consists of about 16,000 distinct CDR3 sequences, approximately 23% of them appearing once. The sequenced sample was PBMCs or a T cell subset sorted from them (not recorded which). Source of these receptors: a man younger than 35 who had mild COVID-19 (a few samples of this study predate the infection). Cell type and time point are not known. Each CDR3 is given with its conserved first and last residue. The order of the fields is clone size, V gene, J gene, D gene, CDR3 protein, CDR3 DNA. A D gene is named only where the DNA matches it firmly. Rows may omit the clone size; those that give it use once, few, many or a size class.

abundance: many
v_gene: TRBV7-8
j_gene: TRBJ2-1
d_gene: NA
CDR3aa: CASSWKDGLPFGNEQFF
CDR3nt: TGTGCCAGCAGCTGGAAGGACGGACTCCCTTTTGGCAATGAGCAGTTCTTC

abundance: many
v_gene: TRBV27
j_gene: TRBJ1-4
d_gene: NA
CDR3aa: CASSSFTTNEKLFF
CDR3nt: TGTGCCAGCAGTTCTTTTACAACTAATGAAAAACTGTTTTTT

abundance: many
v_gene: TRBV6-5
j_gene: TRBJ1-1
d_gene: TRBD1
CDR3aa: CASSYSSKGATEAFF
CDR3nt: TGTGCCAGCAGTTACTCGAGTAAGGGGGCGACTGAAGCTTTCTTT

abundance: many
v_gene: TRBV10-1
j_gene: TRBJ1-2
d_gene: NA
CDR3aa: CASSESRGLGFYGYTF
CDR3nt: TGCGCCAGCAGTGAGTCGAGAGGGCTGGGATTCTATGGCTACACCTTC

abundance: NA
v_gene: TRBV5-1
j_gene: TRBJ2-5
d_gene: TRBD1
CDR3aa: CASSYRGQETQYF
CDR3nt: TGCGCCAGCAGTTACAGGGGGCAGGAGACCCAGTACTTC

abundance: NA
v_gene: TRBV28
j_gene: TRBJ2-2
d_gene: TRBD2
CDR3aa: CASSLCRRGSCTGELFF
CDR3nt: TGTGCCAGCAGTTTATGCAGGCGGGGGAGCTGCACCGGGGAGCTGTTTTTT

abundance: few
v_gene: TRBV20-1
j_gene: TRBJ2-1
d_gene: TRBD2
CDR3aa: CSARDPASGSYNEQFF
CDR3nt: TGCAGTGCTAGAGATCCGGCTAGCGGCTCCTACAATGAGCAGTTCTTC

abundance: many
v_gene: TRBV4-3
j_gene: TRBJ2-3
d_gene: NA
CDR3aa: CASSQFRGTDTQYF
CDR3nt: TGCGCCAGCAGCCAATTTCGGGGGACAGATACGCAGTATTTT

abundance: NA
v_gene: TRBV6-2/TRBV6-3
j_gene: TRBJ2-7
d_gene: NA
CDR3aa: CASSYGATGPYEQYF
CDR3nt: TGTGCCAGCAGTTACGGGGCGACCGGGCCCTACGAGCAGTACTTC

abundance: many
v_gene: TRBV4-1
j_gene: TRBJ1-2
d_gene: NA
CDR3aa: CASSPLTDRAYGYTF
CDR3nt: TGCGCCAGCAGCCCACTTACCGATCGGGCCTATGGCTACACCTTC

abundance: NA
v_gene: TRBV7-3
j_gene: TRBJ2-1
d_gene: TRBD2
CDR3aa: CASSLGTSGRARSEQFF
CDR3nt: TGTGCCAGCAGCCTCGGGACTAGCGGGAGGGCCCGTTCTGAGCAGTTCTTC

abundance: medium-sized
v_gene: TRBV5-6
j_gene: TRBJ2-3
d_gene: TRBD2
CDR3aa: CASSLYKRGLTDTQYF
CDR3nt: TGTGCCAGCAGCTTGTATAAGCGGGGACTCACAGATACGCAGTATTTT

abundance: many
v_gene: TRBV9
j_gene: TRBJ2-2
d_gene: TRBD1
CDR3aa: CASSVTGTGGLTGELFF
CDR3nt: TGTGCCAGCAGCGTGACCGGGACAGGGGGCTTGACCGGGGAGCTGTTTTTT

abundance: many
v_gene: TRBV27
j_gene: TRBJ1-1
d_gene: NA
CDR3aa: CASSSPTQGRFQNTEAFF
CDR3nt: TGTGCCAGCAGTTCCCCGACTCAGGGGCGATTTCAGAACACTGAAGCTTTCTTT

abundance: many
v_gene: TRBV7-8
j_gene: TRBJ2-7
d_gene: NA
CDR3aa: CASSLVGYEQYF
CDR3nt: TGTGCCAGCAGCTTAGTGGGCTACGAGCAGTACTTC

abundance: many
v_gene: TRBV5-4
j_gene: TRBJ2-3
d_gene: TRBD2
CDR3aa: CASSPGLAERADTQYF
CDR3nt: TGTGCCAGCAGCCCGGGACTAGCGGAGAGAGCAGATACGCAGTATTTT

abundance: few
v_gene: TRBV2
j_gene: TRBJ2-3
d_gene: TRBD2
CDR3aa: CASTLAGEADTQYF
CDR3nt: TGTGCCAGCACTCTAGCGGGGGAGGCAGATACGCAGTATTTT

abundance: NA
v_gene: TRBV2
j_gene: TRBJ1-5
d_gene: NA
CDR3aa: CASSPRQISNQPQHF
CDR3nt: TGTGCCAGCAGCCCCCGACAGATTAGCAATCAGCCCCAGCATTTT

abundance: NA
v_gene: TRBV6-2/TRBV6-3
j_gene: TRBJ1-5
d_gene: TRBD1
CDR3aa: CASNTDGQGMGQPQHF
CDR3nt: TGTGCCAGCAACACGGACGGACAGGGGATGGGTCAGCCCCAGCATTTT

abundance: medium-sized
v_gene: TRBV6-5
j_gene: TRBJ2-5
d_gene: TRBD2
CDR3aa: CASSYSGGGETQYF
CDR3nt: TGTGCCAGCAGTTACAGCGGGGGGGGGGAGACCCAGTACTTC

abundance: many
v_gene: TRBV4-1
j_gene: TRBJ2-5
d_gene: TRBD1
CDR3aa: CASSQLDRDQETQYF
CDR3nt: TGCGCCAGCAGCCAACTAGACAGGGACCAAGAGACCCAGTACTTC

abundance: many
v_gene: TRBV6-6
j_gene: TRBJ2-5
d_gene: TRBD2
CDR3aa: CASSHIRRLAQETQYF
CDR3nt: TGTGCCAGCAGTCACATCCGTAGACTAGCGCAAGAGACCCAGTACTTC

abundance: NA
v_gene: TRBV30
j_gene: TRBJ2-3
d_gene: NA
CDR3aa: CAWSVAWTAFTDTQYF
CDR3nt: TGTGCCTGGAGTGTCGCGTGGACAGCCTTCACAGATACGCAGTATTTT

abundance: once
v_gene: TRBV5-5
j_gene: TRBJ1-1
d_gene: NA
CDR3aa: CASRYEGTPIVVTEAFF
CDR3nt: TGTGCCAGCAGATACGAAGGGACGCCTATCGTCGTGACTGAAGCTTTCTTT

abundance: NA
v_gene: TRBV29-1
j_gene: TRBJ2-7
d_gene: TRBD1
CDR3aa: CSVIQGNYEQYF
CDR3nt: TGCAGCGTGATACAGGGGAATTACGAGCAGTACTTC

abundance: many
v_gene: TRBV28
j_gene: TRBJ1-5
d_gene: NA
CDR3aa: CASTSAPGRINQPQHF
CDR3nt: TGTGCCAGCACCTCAGCTCCGGGACGGATTAATCAGCCCCAGCATTTT

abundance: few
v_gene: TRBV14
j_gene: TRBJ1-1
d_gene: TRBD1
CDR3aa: CASSQYRGGRTEAFF
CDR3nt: TGTGCCAGCAGCCAATACAGGGGGGGACGTACTGAAGCTTTCTTT

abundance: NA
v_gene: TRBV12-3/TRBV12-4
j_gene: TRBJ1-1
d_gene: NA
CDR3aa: CASSVEQYSLVEAFF
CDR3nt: TGTGCCAGCAGTGTCGAACAGTATTCCCTGGTTGAAGCTTTCTTT

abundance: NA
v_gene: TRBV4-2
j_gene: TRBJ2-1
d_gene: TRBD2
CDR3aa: CASSQASGGANEQFF
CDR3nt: TGTGCCAGCAGCCAAGCTAGCGGGGGGGCCAATGAGCAGTTCTTC

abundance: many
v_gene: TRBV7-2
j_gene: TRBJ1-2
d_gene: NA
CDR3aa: CASSLGDGYGYTF
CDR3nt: TGTGCCAGCAGCTTGGGGGACGGCTATGGCTACACCTTC

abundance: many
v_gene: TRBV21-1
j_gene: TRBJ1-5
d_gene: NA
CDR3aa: CASSKGSGKGHQPQHF
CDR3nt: TGTGCCAGCAGCAAAGGGAGTGGAAAGGGCCATCAGCCCCAGCATTTT

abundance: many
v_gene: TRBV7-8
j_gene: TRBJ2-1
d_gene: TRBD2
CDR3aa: CASRGGEYNEQFF
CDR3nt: TGTGCCAGCCGCGGGGGGGAGTACAATGAGCAGTTCTTC

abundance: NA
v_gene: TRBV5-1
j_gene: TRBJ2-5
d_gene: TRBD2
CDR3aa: CASSLVSGGPGVETQYF
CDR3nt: TGCGCCAGCAGCCTCGTTAGCGGGGGGCCGGGGGTTGAGACCCAGTACTTC

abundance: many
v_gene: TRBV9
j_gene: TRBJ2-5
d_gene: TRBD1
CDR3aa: CASSSGTEETQYF
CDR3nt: TGTGCCAGCAGTTCCGGGACAGAAGAGACCCAGTACTTC

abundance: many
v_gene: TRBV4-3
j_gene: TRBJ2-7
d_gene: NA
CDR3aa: CASSQTTAPTYEQYF
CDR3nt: TGCGCCAGCAGCCAAACAACGGCTCCAACCTACGAGCAGTACTTC

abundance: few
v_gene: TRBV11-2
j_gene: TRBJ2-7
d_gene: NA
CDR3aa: CASSLDPGQRYYEQYF
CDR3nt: TGTGCCAGCAGCTTAGATCCTGGACAGAGGTACTACGAGCAGTACTTC